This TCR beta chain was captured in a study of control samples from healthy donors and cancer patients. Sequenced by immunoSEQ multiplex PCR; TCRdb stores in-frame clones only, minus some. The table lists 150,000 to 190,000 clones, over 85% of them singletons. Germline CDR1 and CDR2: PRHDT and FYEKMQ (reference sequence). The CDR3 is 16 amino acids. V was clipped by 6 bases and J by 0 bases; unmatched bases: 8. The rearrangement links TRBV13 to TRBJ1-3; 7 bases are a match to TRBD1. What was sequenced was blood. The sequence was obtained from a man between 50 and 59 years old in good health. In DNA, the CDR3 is TGTGCCAGCAGGGGACAGTCTTTTAACTCTGGAAACACCATATATTTT. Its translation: CASRGQSFNSGNTIYF.